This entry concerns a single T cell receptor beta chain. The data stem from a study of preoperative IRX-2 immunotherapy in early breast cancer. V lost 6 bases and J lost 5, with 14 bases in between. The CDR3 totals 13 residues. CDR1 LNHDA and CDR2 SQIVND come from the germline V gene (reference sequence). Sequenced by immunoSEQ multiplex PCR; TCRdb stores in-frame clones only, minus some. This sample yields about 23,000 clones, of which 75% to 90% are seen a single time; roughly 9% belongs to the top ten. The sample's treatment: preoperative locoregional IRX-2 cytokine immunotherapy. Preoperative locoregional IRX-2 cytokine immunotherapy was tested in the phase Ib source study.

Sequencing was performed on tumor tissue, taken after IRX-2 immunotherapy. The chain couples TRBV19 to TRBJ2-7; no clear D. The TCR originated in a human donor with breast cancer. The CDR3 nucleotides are TGTGCCAGTAGCGCAACCTATTACCACGAGCAGTACTTC. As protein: CASSATYYHEQYF.